The 9 T cell receptor beta chains in this list originate from one sample, sequenced in a study of beta chain features in type 1 diabetes. Study observations and caveats: People with Type 1 diabetes carried modestly yet significantly shorter TCRB CDR3s in all four CD4+ subsets.

TCRB transcripts that were expressed got sequenced, as all of the isolated RNA had been reverse transcribed. Clones were sequenced by immunoSEQ multiplex PCR, and TCRdb holds only the in-frame ones, with some missing. The sample has around 260,000 clones; about a fifth are singletons. These TCRs are of unknown antigen specificity. Sequenced material: naive CD4+ T cells from blood. These receptors were obtained from a woman between 40 and 55 years old with type 1 diabetes.

The rearrangement links TRBV15 to TRBJ2-4; possible D gene TRBD2, 6 bases. CDR3 length: 14 amino acids. The V gene's germline CDR1 is LNHNV and CDR2 YYDKDF (reference sequence). V was shortened by 1 base and J by 5 bases, with 9 bases between the two germline ends. The chain's CDR3 is CATSRVAVENIQYF. CDR3 DNA sequence: TGTGCCACCAGCAGAGTAGCGGTCGAAAACATTCAGTACTTC.

This clone came up a few times. The chain employs TRBV19 and TRBJ1-5, with 12 bases identical to TRBD1. The CDR3 sequence is 15 residues long. J gave up 4 bases and V 4 bases, and 2 bases lay outside the gene matches. CDR1 and CDR2 from the germline V gene are LNHDA and SQIVND (reference sequence). Here the CDR3 reads CASSKGQGANQPQHF. The CDR3 nucleotides read TGTGCCAGTAGTAAGGGACAGGGGGCGAATCAGCCCCAGCATTTT.

V usage is TRBV29-1 and J usage is TRBJ2-5; 7 bases are a match to TRBD2. CDR1 SQVTM and CDR2 ANQGSEA come from the germline V gene. Trimming removed 8 bases from V and 2 bases from J; junction bases left unmatched: 5. This CDR3 contains 12 residues. The CDR3 protein is CSTSGAQETQYF. In DNA, the CDR3 is TGCAGCACAAGCGGGGCTCAAGAGACCCAGTACTTC.

The chain employs TRBV29-1 and TRBJ1-1; 9 positions agree with TRBD1. Germline CDR1 is SQVTM and CDR2 is ANQGSEA. The length of the CDR3 is 13 residues. V trimming: 6 bases; J trimming: 5 bases; junction bases outside the gene matches: 7. CDR3 bases: TGCAGCGTCGTGACAGGGGGTAGGACTGAAGCTTTCTTT. It yields the protein CSVVTGGRTEAFF.

A few counts support this clone. The gene calls are TRBV9 and TRBJ1-2; D perhaps matches TRBD1 (6 bases). This CDR3 spans 18 amino acids. Germline V lookup: CDR1 SGDLS, CDR2 YYNGEE. V was shortened by 4 bases and J by 2 bases, with 24 bases between the two germline ends. The CDR3 sequence: CASSLILGGRNSNYGYTF. CDR3 nucleotides: TGTGCCAGCAGCCTTATTCTCGGGGGGCGGAACTCAAACTATGGCTACACCTTC.

This sequence joins TRBV9 and TRBJ1-5, with D unclear. The CDR3 sequence is 14 residues long. The ends were cut back, 4 bases at V and 6 bases at J, with 14 bases in the middle. In germline, CDR1 is SGDLS, CDR2 YYNGEE. The CDR3 sequence is CASSPGTEAQPQHF. CDR3 coding DNA: TGTGCCAGCAGCCCGGGAACAGAGGCTCAGCCCCAGCATTTT.

The V and J genes are TRBV9 and TRBJ1-3; TRBD1 matches at 11 bases. V was pared by 2 bases and J by 9 bases, with 10 bases of the junction left unmatched. The CDR3 consists of 16 residues. Germline CDR1 reads SGDLS; CDR2 reads YYNGEE. CDR3 sequence: CASSVGQGGFGVTIYF. CDR3 coding DNA: TGTGCCAGCAGCGTGGGACAGGGGGGGTTCGGCGTCACCATATATTTT.

The chain joins TRBV14 to TRBJ2-3, with D possibly TRBD1 on 6 matching bases. The CDR3 spans 14 residues. V was pared by 4 bases and J by 10 bases, with 18 bases between. Per the germline V gene, CDR1 is SGHDN and CDR2 is FVKESK. CDR3 DNA: TGTGCCAGCAGCCTTGGACAGCCCCGGGTAGCGCAGTATTTT. Protein: CASSLGQPRVAQYF.

The rearrangement uses TRBV28 and TRBJ2-7; D gene unclear. Germline-derived CDR1 and CDR2 are MDHEN and SYDVKM. The CDR3 runs to 11 residues. Trimming shortened V by 6 bases and J by 3 bases, and 6 bases separated the two germline ends. CDR3: CASRNHYEQYF. Written as DNA, the CDR3 is TGTGCCAGCAGAAATCACTACGAGCAGTACTTC.